The sequence of this TCR beta chain was determined in a study of OX40 agonist ivuxolimab in advanced cancers. In the study overall: Ivuxolimab is an agonistic anti-OX40 (CD134) antibody, and patients were treated with it.

CDR3 length: 15 amino acids. Germline V CDR1 and CDR2: SEHNR, FQNEAQ (reference sequence). Trimming stripped 7 bases from V and 4 bases from J, with 17 bases between. This clone occurred once. The antigen is unknown. Clones were sequenced by immunoSEQ multiplex PCR, and TCRdb holds only the in-frame ones, with some missing. The table lists tens of thousands of clones, 75% to 90% of them singletons. The study, taken as a whole, reports: Some of the nonresponding patients also showed low levels of normalized T-cell clonal expansion.

The specimen was CD4+ or CD8+ T cells sorted from blood, collected in a trial of the OX40 agonist ivuxolimab. This chain connects TRBV7-9 to TRBJ2-1, with a weak D call TRBD2 (7 bases). The sequence came from an adult with an advanced solid tumor such as melanoma, head and neck, liver or kidney cancer. The CDR3 region has the DNA TGTGCCAGCACCCTGGGAGGGGGAGGGTACAATGAGCAGTTCTTC. Translating gives CASTLGGGGYNEQFF.